Listed below are T cell receptor beta chains from one sample, sequenced in a study of cytomegalovirus exposure and HLA in healthy donors. The data were produced by immunoSEQ multiplex PCR, yet TCRdb's version contains in-frame clones alone and is incomplete. The data contain approximately 100,000 clones, 60% to 85% of them singletons. Sequencing input: PBMCs. These receptors were taken from a woman aged 40 to 50 in good health and CMV-seronegative. Both conserved end residues are part of each CDR3. A D gene is named only where the DNA matches it firmly. Expanded clones get a size class; other rows say once, few or many, or leave the size out.

>TRBJ2-7|.|TRBV5-4|.
TGTGCCAGCAGCCTGACAGGCCTCACCTACGAGCAGTACTTC
CASSLTGLTYEQYF
>TRBJ2-7|.|TRBV10-1|TRBD1
TGCGCCAGCAGTGGGTCGGGACAGGGGAACTACGAGCAGTACTTC
CASSGSGQGNYEQYF
>TRBJ2-1|.|TRBV6-5|.
TGTGCCAGCAGTTACTCGATAGCCAATGAGCAGTTCTTC
CASSYSIANEQFF
>TRBJ2-1|few|TRBV11-2|.
TGTGCCAGCAGCGAGACTGTTAACAATGAGCAGTTCTTC
CASSETVNNEQFF
>TRBJ2-7|.|TRBV5-4|.
TGTGCCAGCAGCTTGCAGTCCCGCGAGCAGTACTTC
CASSLQSREQYF
>TRBJ2-5|few|TRBV5-1|TRBD1
TGCGCCAGCAGCTTGGGGGGACAGGCGGGAGAGACCCAGTACTTC
CASSLGGQAGETQYF
>TRBJ2-1|.|TRBV5-1|TRBD1
TGCGCCAGCAGCGTAGGGGGCCAGAACAATGAGCAGTTCTTC
CASSVGGQNNEQFF
>TRBJ1-1|.|TRBV11-3|.
TGTGCCAGCAGCAACCAGGCCAACACTGAAGCTTTCTTT
CASSNQANTEAFF
>TRBJ2-1|few|TRBV7-3|.
TGTGCCAGCAGCGGAGAAGGGGGTCGCTCCTACAATGAGCAGTTCTTC
CASSGEGGRSYNEQFF
>TRBJ1-5|.|TRBV2|TRBD1
TGTGCCAGCACCCCGACAGGGGGCGGTCAGCCCCAGCATTTT
CASTPTGGGQPQHF
>TRBJ2-7|.|TRBV14|.
TGTGCCAGCAGCCAAGTAGGCGACAGAAGCTACGAGCAGTACTTC
CASSQVGDRSYEQYF
>TRBJ1-1|.|TRBV6-6|TRBD1
TGTGCCAGCAGACCAGGGGGCGGCGGTGAAGCTTTCTTT
CASRPGGGGEAFF
>TRBJ2-7|.|TRBV15|.
TGTGCCACCAGCAGCGGGACCTACGAGCAGTACTTC
CATSSGTYEQYF
>TRBJ2-7|.|TRBV14|TRBD1
TGTGCCAGCAGCCAAGGGGCCCCGGGACAGCTATCCAATGGAACCTACGAGCAGTACTTC
CASSQGAPGQLSNGTYEQYF
>TRBJ1-2|once|TRBV5-6|.
TGTGCCAGCAAACCCCCCGCGGGGGGCTACACCTTC
CASKPPAGGYTF
>TRBJ2-1|.|TRBV7-9|TRBD2
TGTGCCAGCAGATCCCGTGGACTAGCTACCCACAATGAGCAGTTCTTC
CASRSRGLATHNEQFF